This section outlines one T cell receptor beta chain sequence together with its context. This sample was taken from a study of technical replicates of blood from several donors. V shed 0 bases and J shed 3 bases, with 12 bases lying between them. Germline V gene data show CDR1 as LGHNA and CDR2 as YNFKEQ. The CDR3 runs 15 residues. Repertoires were generated with immunoSEQ multiplex PCR, while TCRdb's copy carries only in-frame clones and drops some. The sample holds tens of thousands of clones, nearly 98% seen once. This TCR came from a human donor in good health. The genes are TRBV4-2 and TRBJ2-7; D might be TRBD2 (5 bases). The sequencing input was T cells isolated from PBMCs. In DNA form, the CDR3 reads TGTGCCAGCAGCCAAGAGGATACTAGAGGCTACGAGCAGTACTTC. Translated: CASSQEDTRGYEQYF.